This paragraph covers one T cell receptor (beta chain) sequence. This specimen comes from a study of blood T cell repertoires in COVID-19. Study summary: COVID-19 samples from acute and convalescent phases originated in the United States, Italy and Spain. Nucleic acid was either cDNA or gDNA, and it came from T cells, B-cell-depleted T cells, or PBMCs.

The CDR3 extends over 16 amino acids. In germline, CDR1 is LNHDA, CDR2 SQIVND (reference sequence). Germline trimming cut 3 bases from V and 5 bases from J; bases unmatched to any gene: 10. Per the authors' pipeline: By means of reference gene primer amplification, nucleated cell counts were estimated. Data came from immunoSEQ multiplex PCR; TCRdb stores just in-frame clones and leaves some out. The DNA was the basis for D and trimming; V, J and clone size are from that table. The sample records more than 20,000 clones, approximately 90% being singletons. The receptor was derived from a human donor in a cohort sampled during active COVID-19. The sample taken for sequencing was peripheral blood. V gene TRBV19 combines with J gene TRBJ2-1, with 7 bases aligning to TRBD1. CDR3 DNA sequence: TGTGCCAGTAGTATTAGAGGGGGACAGACTAACAATGAGCAGTTCTTC. Its protein product is CASSIRGGQTNNEQFF. The complete variable domain, with remaining parts taken from reference TRBV19 and TRBJ2-1, reads DGGITQSPKYLFRKEGQNVTLSCEQNLNHDAMYWYRQDPGQGLRLIYYSQIVNDFQKGDIAEGYSVSREKKESFPLTVTSAQKNPTAFYLCASSIRGGQTNNEQFFGPGTRLTVL.